Included here is one TCR beta chain sequence, with context. Its antigen is undetermined. This record comes from a study of cytotoxic CD8 clonotypes in ibrutinib-treated CLL. Study observations and caveats: Private clonotypes, not public ones, expanded at ibrutinib response.

With cryopreserved PBMCs as the source, around 2 micrograms of genomic DNA went to TCR beta libraries. V lost 2 bases, J lost 2 bases, and 18 bases lay in between. CDR3 size: 17 residues. Germline loops: CDR1 SGHTA, CDR2 FQGTGA. Using immunoSEQ multiplex PCR, the repertoire was profiled, and TCRdb retains in-frame clones only, with some absent. The sample carries about 39,000 clones, approximately 67% recorded once. Source: PBMCs, taken at disease progression, from a patient treated with ibrutinib. The TCR originated in a human donor with chronic lymphocytic leukemia. This chain uses TRBV7-3 with TRBJ2-5; D gene uncertain. CDR3 DNA sequence: TGTGCCAGCAGCTTAGCCCCCCGGGCCCCAGGTCAAGAGACCCAGTACTTC. This translates into CASSLAPRAPGQETQYF.